This TCR beta chain was recorded in a study of T cell repertoires in cytomegalovirus infection. Study-level background: As its CMV epitopes, the study selected recently identified HLA-C-restricted and well-studied HLA-B-restricted targets. Whole-study results and caveats: Individuals carrying CMV plus the relevant HLA were identified by cumulative frequency of public TCR beta families. In two of eight donors, the top clonotype was HLA-C-restricted CMV-specific.

The CDR3 has 15 amino acids. Trimming removed 0 bases from V and 5 bases from J, with 13 bases in between. The sample holds many counts of this clonotype. Antigen specificity is unknown. From the reads, TCRdb called clonotypes with MiXCR, one entry per CDR3 protein. Among 800,000 to 950,000 distinct CDR3 sequences listed, 30% to 35% were seen once. Sequenced here: cultured CD8+ T cells from PBMCs, sampled from culture after CMV antigen stimulation. This sequence originates from a human donor in good health (CMV status not recorded). Some clones in this sample may be carry-over from other donors' samples. The chain uses TRBV12-3 or TRBV12-4 and TRBJ1-2, with a weak D call TRBD1 (5 bases). This CDR3 reads CASSLAPRGGYGYTF. CDR3 sequence (DNA): TGTGCCAGCAGTTTAGCCCCACGGGGCGGATATGGCTACACCTTC.